The clone carrying this T cell receptor (beta chain) was observed a few times. Its antigen is not known. This record comes from a study of radiation and T cells in renal cell carcinoma. Study summary: Nephrectomy followed 15 Gy stereotactic body radiation by 4 weeks.

Time point noted: blood 2 weeks post-SBRT. Treatment of the sample: 15 Gy SBRT to primary tumor, nephrectomy 4 weeks later. The table came from immunoSEQ multiplex PCR; TCRdb's copy has only in-frame clones and leaves some out. The sample lists under 150,000 clones; roughly four fifths were seen once. The germline V gene has CDR1 MDHEN and CDR2 SYDVKM. The CDR3 length is 15 residues. V was trimmed by 2 bases and J by 0 bases, leaving 10 bases between them. Study outcomes and limitations: Top tumor clonotypes rose in blood 2 weeks post-radiation, then contracted.

The chain joins TRBV28 to TRBJ1-1, with a weak D call TRBD1 (5 bases). This sequence was found in a woman aged 55 to 70 with renal cell carcinoma. Sequenced material: blood, taken from a patient whose treatment included radiotherapy and nephrectomy. CDR3 region: CASSLVRGLNTEAFF. As DNA, the CDR3 is TGTGCCAGCAGTTTAGTTCGGGGGTTGAACACTGAAGCTTTCTTT.